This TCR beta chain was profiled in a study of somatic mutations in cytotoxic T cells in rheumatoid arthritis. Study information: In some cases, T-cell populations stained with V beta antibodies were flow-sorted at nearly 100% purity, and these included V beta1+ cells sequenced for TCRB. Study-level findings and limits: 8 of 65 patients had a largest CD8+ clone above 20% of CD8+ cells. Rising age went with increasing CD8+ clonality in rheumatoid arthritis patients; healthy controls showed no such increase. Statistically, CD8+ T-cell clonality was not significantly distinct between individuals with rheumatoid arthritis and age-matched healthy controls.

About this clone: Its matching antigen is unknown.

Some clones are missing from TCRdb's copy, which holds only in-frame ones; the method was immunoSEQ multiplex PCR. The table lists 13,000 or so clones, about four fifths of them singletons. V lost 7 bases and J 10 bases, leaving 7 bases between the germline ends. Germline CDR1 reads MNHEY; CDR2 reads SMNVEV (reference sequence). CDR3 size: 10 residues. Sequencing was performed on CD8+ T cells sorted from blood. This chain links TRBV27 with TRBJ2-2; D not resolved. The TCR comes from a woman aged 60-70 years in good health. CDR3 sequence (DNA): TGTGCCAGCAATCAGGAGGAGCTGTTTTTT. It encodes CASNQEELFF.